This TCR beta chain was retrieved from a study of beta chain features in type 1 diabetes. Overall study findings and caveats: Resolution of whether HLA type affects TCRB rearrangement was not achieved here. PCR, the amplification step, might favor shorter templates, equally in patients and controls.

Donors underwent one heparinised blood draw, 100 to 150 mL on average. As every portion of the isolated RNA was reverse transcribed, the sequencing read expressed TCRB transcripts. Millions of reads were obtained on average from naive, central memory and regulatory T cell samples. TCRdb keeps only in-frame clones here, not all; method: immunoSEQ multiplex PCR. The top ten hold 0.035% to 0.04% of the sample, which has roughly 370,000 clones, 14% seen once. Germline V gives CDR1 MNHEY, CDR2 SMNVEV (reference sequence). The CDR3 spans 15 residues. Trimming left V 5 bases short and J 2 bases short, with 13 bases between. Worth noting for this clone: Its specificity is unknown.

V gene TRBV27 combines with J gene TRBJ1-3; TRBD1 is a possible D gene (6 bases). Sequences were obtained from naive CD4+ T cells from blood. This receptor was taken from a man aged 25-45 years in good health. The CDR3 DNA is TGTGCCAGCAGTATTCAGGGGTCCCCTGGAAACACCATATATTTT. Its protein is CASSIQGSPGNTIYF.